This TCR beta chain emerged from a study of T cell changes during pregnancy in multiple sclerosis. This CDR3 is 15 amino acids long. Trimming removed 8 bases from V and 0 bases from J, with 14 bases in between. Germline V gene sequence: CDR1 LNHDA, CDR2 SQIVND (reference sequence). Only in-frame clones appear in the TCRdb table, and some are missing; sequencing was by immunoSEQ multiplex PCR. The sample yields roughly 42,000 clones, 90% to 95% seen once. The genes are TRBV19 and TRBJ1-5; D is unclear. Sequenced here: CD4+ T cells from peripheral blood mononuclear cells, sampled after pregnancy. The clonotype originates from a female donor with multiple sclerosis, enrolled in a pregnancy study. CDR3 nucleotide sequence: TGTGCCAGTGAGAGCCGGGGAAGTAGCAATCAGCCCCAGCATTTT. Translating gives CASESRGSSNQPQHF.